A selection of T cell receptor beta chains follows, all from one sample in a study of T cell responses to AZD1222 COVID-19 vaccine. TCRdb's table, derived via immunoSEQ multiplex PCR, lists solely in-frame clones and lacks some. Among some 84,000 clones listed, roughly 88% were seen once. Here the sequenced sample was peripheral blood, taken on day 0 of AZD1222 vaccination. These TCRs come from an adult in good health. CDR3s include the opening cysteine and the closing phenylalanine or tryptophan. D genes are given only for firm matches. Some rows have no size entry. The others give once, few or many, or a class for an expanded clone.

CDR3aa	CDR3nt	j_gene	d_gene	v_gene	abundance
CASSRTGGMGRAWTEAFF	TGTGCCAGCAGCCGGACGGGGGGAATGGGCAGGGCGTGGACTGAAGCTTTCTTT	TRBJ1-1	-	TRBV7-8	few
CASATDRGQETQYF	TGTGCTAGCGCTACGGACAGGGGCCAAGAGACCCAGTACTTC	TRBJ2-5	TRBD1	TRBV7-7	few
CASSLSPDGTGELFF	TGTGCCAGCAGCTTGTCCCCGGACGGCACCGGGGAGCTGTTTTTT	TRBJ2-2	-	TRBV5-4	-
CASRCTGIYGYTF	TGTGCCAGCAGATGCACAGGGATCTATGGCTACACCTTC	TRBJ1-2	-	TRBV6-4	-
CASRRATGYTF	TGTGCCAGCAGAAGGGCTACTGGCTACACCTTC	TRBJ1-2	-	TRBV5-8	-
CASSLWDRNTDTQYF	TGTGCCAGCAGTTTATGGGACAGAAACACAGATACGCAGTATTTT	TRBJ2-3	-	TRBV28	-
CASSNRTGTQPQHF	TGTGCCAGCAGCAACAGGACAGGGACCCAGCCCCAGCATTTT	TRBJ1-5	-	TRBV21-1	once
CASSPRTGQNNEQFF	TGCGCCAGTTCCCCCCGGACAGGGCAGAACAATGAGCAGTTCTTC	TRBJ2-1	TRBD1	TRBV5-1	-
CASSRDGLTYNEQFF	TGTGCCAGCAGCCGAGACGGACTAACTTACAATGAGCAGTTCTTC	TRBJ2-1	-	TRBV4-2	-
CASSRQGYEQFF	TGTGCCAGCTCACGACAGGGGTATGAGCAGTTCTTC	TRBJ2-1	TRBD1	TRBV18	once
CASSFDIANYGYTF	TGTGCCAGCAGCTTCGACATCGCTAACTATGGCTACACCTTC	TRBJ1-2	-	TRBV11-1	-
CSVRLALKGEKLFF	TGCAGCGTCCGTCTAGCCCTGAAAGGGGAAAAACTGTTTTTT	TRBJ1-4	-	TRBV29-1	few
CASSWGETQYF	TGTGCCAGCAGCTGGGGGGAGACCCAGTACTTC	TRBJ2-5	-	TRBV7-6	-
CASSPLVWSSEGNEQFF	TGTGCCAGCAGCCCCCTGGTTTGGAGTAGCGAGGGAAATGAGCAGTTCTTC	TRBJ2-1	-	TRBV7-9	-
CASRRDSYGYTF	TGTGCCAGCAGACGCGACAGCTATGGCTACACCTTC	TRBJ1-2	-	TRBV28	-
CASRGGAGYGYTF	TGTGCCAGCAGGGGGGGGGCCGGCTATGGCTACACCTTC	TRBJ1-2	-	TRBV4-2	-
CASSPDRGRDQPQHF	TGTGCCAGCAGTCCAGACAGGGGGCGCGATCAGCCCCAGCATTTT	TRBJ1-5	TRBD1	TRBV27	-
CASGDPDTDTQYF	TGTGCCAGCGGGGACCCTGACACAGATACGCAGTATTTT	TRBJ2-3	-	TRBV28	-